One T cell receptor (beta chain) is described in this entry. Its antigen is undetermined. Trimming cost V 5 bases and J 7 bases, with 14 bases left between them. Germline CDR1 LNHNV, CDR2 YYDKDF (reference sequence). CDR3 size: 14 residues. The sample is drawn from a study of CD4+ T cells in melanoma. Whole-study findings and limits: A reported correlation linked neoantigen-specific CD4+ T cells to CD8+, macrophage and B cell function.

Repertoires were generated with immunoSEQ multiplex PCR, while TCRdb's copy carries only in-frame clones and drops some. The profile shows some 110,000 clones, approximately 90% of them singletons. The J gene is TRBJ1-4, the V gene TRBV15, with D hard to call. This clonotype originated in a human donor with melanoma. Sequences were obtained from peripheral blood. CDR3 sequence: CATSVRSLGEKLFF. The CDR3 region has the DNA TGTGCCACCAGCGTTAGGAGCCTCGGTGAAAAACTGTTTTTT.